This T cell receptor (beta chain) was found in a study of T cell changes during pregnancy in multiple sclerosis. This table comes from immunoSEQ multiplex PCR, and its TCRdb copy is limited to in-frame clones, with some not included. The data show approximately 61,000 clones, under 95% seen once. The germline CDR1 and CDR2 sequences are SGHDT and YYEEEE. The CDR3 runs 14 residues. V was pared by 0 bases and J by 6 bases, with 4 bases of the junction left unmatched. This specimen consisted of peripheral blood, obtained in the first trimester of pregnancy. The source is a female donor in good health, enrolled as a control in a pregnancy study. V usage is TRBV5-6 and J usage is TRBJ1-2; 8 bases match TRBD1. The DNA for the CDR3 is TGTGCCAGCAGCTTGGCCTCAGGGGGCCATGGCTACACCTTC. Translation gives CASSLASGGHGYTF. Using reference TRBV5-6 and TRBJ1-2 for the parts outside the CDR3, the full variable domain is DAGVTQSPTHLIKTRGQQVTLRCSPKSGHDTVSWYQQALGQGPQFIFQYYEEEERQRGNFPDRFSGHQFPNYSSELNVNALLLGDSALYLCASSLASGGHGYTFGSGTRLTVV.